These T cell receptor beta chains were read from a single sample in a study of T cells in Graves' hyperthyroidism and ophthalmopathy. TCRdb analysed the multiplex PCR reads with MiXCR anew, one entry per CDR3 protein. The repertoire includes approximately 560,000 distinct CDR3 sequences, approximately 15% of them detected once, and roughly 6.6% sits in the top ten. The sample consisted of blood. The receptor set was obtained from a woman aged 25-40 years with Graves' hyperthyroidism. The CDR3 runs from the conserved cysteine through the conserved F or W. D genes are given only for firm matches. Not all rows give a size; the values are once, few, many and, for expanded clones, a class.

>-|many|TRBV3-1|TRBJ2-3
TGTGCCAGCAGCCAATTGGCAGCGACAGATACGCAGTATTTT
CASSQLAATDTQYF
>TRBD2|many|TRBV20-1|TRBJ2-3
TGCAGTGCTGATAGTAGCGGGCCCACAGATACGCAGTATTTT
CSADSSGPTDTQYF
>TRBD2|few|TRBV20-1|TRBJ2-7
TGTAGTGCTAGGGGACTAGCGGGAGGAGGTGAGCAGTACTTC
CSARGLAGGGEQYF
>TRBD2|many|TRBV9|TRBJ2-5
TGTGCCAGCAGCGTTCGAGGGAGCGGGAGGGTACAAGAGACCCAGTACTTC
CASSVRGSGRVQETQYF
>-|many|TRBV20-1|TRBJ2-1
TGCAGTGCTAGCATCACCGGGACCCCAGACAATGAGCAGTTCTTC
CSASITGTPDNEQFF
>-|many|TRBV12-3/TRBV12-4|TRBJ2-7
TGTGCCAGCAGCATTGCGGTATTGAACCACGAGCAGTACTTC
CASSIAVLNHEQYF
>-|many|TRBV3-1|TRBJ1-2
TGTGCCAGCAGCCAAGAAGACAGGATCTATGGCTACACCTTC
CASSQEDRIYGYTF
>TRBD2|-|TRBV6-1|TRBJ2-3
TGTGCCAGCAGTTTAAGCGGGAGGGTCCATACGCAGTATTTT
CASSLSGRVHTQYF
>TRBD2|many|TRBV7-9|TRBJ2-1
TGTGCCAGCAGCACACCGGGACTAGCGGGAGGGAATGAGCAGTTCTTC
CASSTPGLAGGNEQFF
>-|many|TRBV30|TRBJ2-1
TGTGCCTGGTCGGGTTGGGTGAGCTCCTACAATGAGCAGTTCTTC
CAWSGWVSSYNEQFF
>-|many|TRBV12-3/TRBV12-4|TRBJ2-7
TGTGCCAGCAGTGGAAGTGGCCTGGGGGAGCAGTACTTC
CASSGSGLGEQYF
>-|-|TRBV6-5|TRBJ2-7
TGTGCCAGCAGTTACTCGTGGGGTAGGAGTTTTTACGAGCAGTACTTC
CASSYSWGRSFYEQYF
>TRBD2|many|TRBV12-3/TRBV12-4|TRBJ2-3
TGTGCCAGCAGTTATAGCGGGGGAAGCACAGATACGCAGTATTTT
CASSYSGGSTDTQYF
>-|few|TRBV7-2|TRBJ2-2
TGTGCCAGCAGCTTAGGAGTCGGGGGCTCGGACACCGGGGAGCTGTTTTTT
CASSLGVGGSDTGELFF
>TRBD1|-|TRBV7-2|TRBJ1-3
TGTGCCAGCAGCTTGGGACAGCGAATTTCTGGAAACACCATATATTTT
CASSLGQRISGNTIYF
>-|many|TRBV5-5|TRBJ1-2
TGTGCCAGCAGCTTTGGGACGACAGGTTTCAACTATGGCTACACCTTC
CASSFGTTGFNYGYTF
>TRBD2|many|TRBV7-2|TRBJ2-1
TGTGCCAGCAGCTTAGGGACTAGCGGGGACCAGTTCTTC
CASSLGTSGDQFF
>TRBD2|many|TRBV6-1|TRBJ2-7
TGTGCCAGCAACCGGGCTAGCGGGATTCCCTCCTACGAGCAGTACTTC
CASNRASGIPSYEQYF
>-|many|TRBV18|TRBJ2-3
TGTGCCAGCTCACCACCAACGTTGGGCCTTAGCACAGATACGCAGTATTTT
CASSPPTLGLSTDTQYF
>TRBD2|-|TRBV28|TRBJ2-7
TGTGCCAGCAGTTTGCAGTTCTTGGGACTAGCGGGAAGGACCGAGCAGTACTTC
CASSLQFLGLAGRTEQYF
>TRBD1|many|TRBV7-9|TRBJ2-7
TGTGCCAGCAGCACCCGGGACAGATTCTACGAGCAGTACTTC
CASSTRDRFYEQYF
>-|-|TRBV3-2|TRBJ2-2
TGTGCCACCAGGGGGGACACCGGGGAGCTGTTTTTT
CATRGDTGELFF